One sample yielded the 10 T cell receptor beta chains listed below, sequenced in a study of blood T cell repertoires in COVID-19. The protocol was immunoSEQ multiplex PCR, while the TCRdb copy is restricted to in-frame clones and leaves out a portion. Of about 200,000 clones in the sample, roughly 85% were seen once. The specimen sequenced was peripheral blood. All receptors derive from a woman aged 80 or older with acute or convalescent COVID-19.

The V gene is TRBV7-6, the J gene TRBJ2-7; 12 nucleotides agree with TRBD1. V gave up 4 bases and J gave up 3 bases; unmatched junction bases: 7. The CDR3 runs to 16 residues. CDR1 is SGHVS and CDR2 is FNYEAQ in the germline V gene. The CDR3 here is CASSWRDRGHGYEQYF. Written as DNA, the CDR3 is TGTGCCAGCAGCTGGAGGGACAGGGGGCACGGCTACGAGCAGTACTTC.

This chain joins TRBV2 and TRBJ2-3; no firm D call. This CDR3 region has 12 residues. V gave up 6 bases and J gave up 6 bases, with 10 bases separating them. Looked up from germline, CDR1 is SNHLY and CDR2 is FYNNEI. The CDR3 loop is CASRPSIDTQYF. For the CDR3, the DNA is TGTGCCAGCAGACCTTCTATTGATACGCAGTATTTT.

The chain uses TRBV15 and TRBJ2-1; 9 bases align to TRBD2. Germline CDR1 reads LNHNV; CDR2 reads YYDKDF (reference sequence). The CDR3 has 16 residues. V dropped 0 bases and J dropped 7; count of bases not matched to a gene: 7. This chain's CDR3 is CATSRDRGGRGNEQFF. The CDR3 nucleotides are TGTGCCACCAGCAGAGATAGGGGCGGGAGGGGAAATGAGCAGTTCTTC.

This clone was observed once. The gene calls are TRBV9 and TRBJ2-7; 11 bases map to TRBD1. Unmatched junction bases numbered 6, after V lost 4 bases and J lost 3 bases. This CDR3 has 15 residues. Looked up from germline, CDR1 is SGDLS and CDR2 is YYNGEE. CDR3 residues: CASSSRTGGGYEQYF. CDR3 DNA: TGTGCCAGCAGCTCAAGGACAGGGGGCGGCTACGAGCAGTACTTC.

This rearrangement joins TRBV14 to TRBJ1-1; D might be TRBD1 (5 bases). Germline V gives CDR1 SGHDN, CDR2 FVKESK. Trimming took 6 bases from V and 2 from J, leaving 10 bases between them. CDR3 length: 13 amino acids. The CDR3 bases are TGTGCCAGCAGGTTTGACAGAAACACTGAAGCTTTCTTT. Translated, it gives CASRFDRNTEAFF.

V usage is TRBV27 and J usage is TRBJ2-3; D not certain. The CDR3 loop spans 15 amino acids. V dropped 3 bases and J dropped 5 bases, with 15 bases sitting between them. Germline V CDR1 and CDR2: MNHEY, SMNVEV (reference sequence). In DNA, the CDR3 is TGTGCCAGCAGTTTTGGGTTTGGTCGGGTAGATACGCAGTATTTT. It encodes CASSFGFGRVDTQYF.

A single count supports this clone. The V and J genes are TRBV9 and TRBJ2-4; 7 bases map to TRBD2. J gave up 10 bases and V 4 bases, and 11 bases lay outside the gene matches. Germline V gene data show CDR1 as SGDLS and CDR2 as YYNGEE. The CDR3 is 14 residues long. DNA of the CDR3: TGTGCCAGCAGCCTCGGTGGGGCGGGGGATATTCAGTACTTC. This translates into CASSLGGAGDIQYF.

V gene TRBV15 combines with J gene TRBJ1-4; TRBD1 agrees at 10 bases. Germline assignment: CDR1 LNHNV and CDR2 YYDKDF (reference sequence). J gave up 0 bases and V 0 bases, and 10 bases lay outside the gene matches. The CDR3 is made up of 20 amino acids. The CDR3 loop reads CATSRDARPGTGATNEKLFF. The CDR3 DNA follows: TGTGCCACCAGCAGAGATGCCCGTCCCGGGACAGGGGCAACTAATGAAAAACTGTTTTTT.

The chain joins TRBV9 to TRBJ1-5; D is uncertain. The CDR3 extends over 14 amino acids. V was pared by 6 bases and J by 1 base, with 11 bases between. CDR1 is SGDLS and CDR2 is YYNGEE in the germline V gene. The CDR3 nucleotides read TGTGCCAGCAACCTAGACGTAAGCAATCAGCCCCAGCATTTT. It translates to CASNLDVSNQPQHF.

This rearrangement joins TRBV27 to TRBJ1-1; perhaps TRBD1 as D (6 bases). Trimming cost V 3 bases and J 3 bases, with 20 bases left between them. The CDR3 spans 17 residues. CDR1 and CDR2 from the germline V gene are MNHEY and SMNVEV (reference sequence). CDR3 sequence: CASSFLLPGGLDTEAFF. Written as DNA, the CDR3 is TGTGCCAGCAGTTTTCTCCTTCCGGGGGGCCTCGACACTGAAGCTTTCTTT.